The 22 T cell receptor beta chains below were found in one sample sequenced in a study of cytotoxic CD8 clonotypes in ibrutinib-treated CLL. The table came from immunoSEQ multiplex PCR; TCRdb's copy has only in-frame clones and leaves some out. There are roughly 45,000 clones in the sample; over 60% occur only once, and roughly 21% lies in the top ten. Sequenced here: PBMCs, sampled after 24 months of ibrutinib treatment. The receptors originated from a human donor with chronic lymphocytic leukemia.

This sequence joins TRBV9 and TRBJ2-3; no clear D. This CDR3 region has 14 residues. V was trimmed by 2 bases and J by 1 base, leaving 8 bases between them. Looked up from germline, CDR1 is SGDLS and CDR2 is YYNGEE. CDR3 DNA: TGTGCCAGCAGCGTTACTCGCGGCACAGATACGCAGTATTTT. Its translation: CASSVTRGTDTQYF. Complete variable domain (other parts from reference TRBV9 and TRBJ2-3): DSGVTQTPKHLITATGQRVTLRCSPRSGDLSVYWYQQSLDQGLQFLIQYYNGEERAKGNILERFSAQQFPDLHSELNLSSLELGDSALYFCASSVTRGTDTQYFGPGTRLTVL.

The chain is built from TRBV5-1 and TRBJ2-1; 9 nucleotides agree with TRBD1. Germline-derived CDR1 and CDR2 are SGHRS and YFSETQ. The CDR3 has 15 amino acids. V lost 4 bases to trimming and J lost 6 bases; unmatched junction nucleotides: 8. The CDR3 sequence: CASSPGTGIFNEQFF. The CDR3 DNA follows: TGCGCCAGCAGCCCCGGGACAGGGATCTTCAATGAGCAGTTCTTC.

This clone was found a few times. The chain is built from TRBV30 and TRBJ1-5, with D possibly TRBD1 on 6 matching bases. The V end lost 5 bases, the J end lost 11 bases, and 22 bases lay between the germline ends. This CDR3 is 14 amino acids long. The germline V gene encodes CDR1 GTSNPN and CDR2 SVGIG (reference sequence). The CDR3 DNA reads TGTGCCTGGGCCGATTCAGGGGTGGGGCAGGCCCAGCATTTT. It is translated as CAWADSGVGQAQHF.

This chain joins TRBV5-6 and TRBJ2-7; D gene unclear. Germline values: CDR1 SGHDT, CDR2 YYEEEE. The CDR3 runs 13 residues. V was clipped by 4 bases and J by 7 bases, with 15 bases between them. CDR3 sequence: CASSGRITREQYF. The DNA of the CDR3 is TGTGCCAGCAGCGGTCGAATAACTCGGGAGCAGTACTTC.

This chain links TRBV4-1 with TRBJ2-7, with D possibly called TRBD1 or TRBD2 (7 bases each). The CDR3 totals 15 residues. V dropped 0 bases and J dropped 2 bases, with 11 bases sitting between them. Germline-derived CDR1 and CDR2 are MGHRA and YSYEKL. In DNA form, the CDR3 reads TGCGCCAGCAGCCAAGAGGCAGGGGGGGCCTACGAGCAGTACTTC. It yields the protein CASSQEAGGAYEQYF.

The genes are TRBV29-1 and TRBJ2-5; perhaps TRBD1 as D (6 bases). Germline CDR1 SQVTM, CDR2 ANQGSEA. CDR3 length: 18 residues. With 2 bases removed from V and 5 bases from J, the gap between germline ends came to 27 bases. The chain's CDR3 is CSVETPKGPGRGWETQYF. The CDR3 nucleotides read TGCAGCGTTGAAACCCCAAAGGGTCCAGGCAGGGGCTGGGAGACCCAGTACTTC.

This clone appeared once. This chain connects TRBV7-9 to TRBJ1-2, with no clear D. In germline, CDR1 is SEHNR, CDR2 FQNEAQ (reference sequence). The CDR3 totals 13 residues. V dropped 2 bases and J dropped 9 bases, with 13 bases sitting between them. DNA for the CDR3: TGTGCCAGCAGCTTATCGGGAAAGGAGAGCTACACCTTC. As protein: CASSLSGKESYTF.

The rearrangement joins TRBV5-1 to TRBJ2-5, with TRBD2 identical over 11 bases. From germline, CDR1 is SGHRS and CDR2 YFSETQ. Losses at the gene ends were 4 bases for V and 1 base for J; bases not matched to a gene: 6. CDR3 size: 16 residues. CDR3 bases: TGCGCCAGCAGCCTTTTAGCGGGGGGGTTCCAAGAGACCCAGTACTTC. This sequence encodes CASSLLAGGFQETQYF. The full variable domain, rest sourced from reference TRBV5-1 and TRBJ2-5, is KAGVTQTPRYLIKTRGQQVTLSCSPISGHRSVSWYQQTPGQGLQFLFEYFSETQRNKGNFPGRFSGRQFSNSRSEMNVSTLELGDSALYLCASSLLAGGFQETQYFGPGTRLLVL.

The V gene is TRBV2, the J gene TRBJ1-1, with a weak D call TRBD1 (6 bases). Trimming cost V 6 bases and J 4 bases, with 9 bases left between them. Per the germline V gene, CDR1 is SNHLY and CDR2 is FYNNEI. The CDR3 loop spans 12 amino acids. The CDR3 spells CASRGGGTEAFF. The CDR3 DNA reads TGTGCCAGCAGGGGGGGCGGCACTGAAGCTTTCTTT.

CDR3 sequence reads: CASSPMGQAEGGYTF. CDR3 nucleotide sequence: TGTGCCAGCTCACCGATGGGGCAGGCGGAGGGTGGCTACACCTTC. The chain couples TRBV18 to TRBJ1-2; possible D gene TRBD1, 5 bases. The CDR3 extends over 15 amino acids. From germline, CDR1 is KGHSH and CDR2 LQKENI. V was pared by 3 bases and J by 7 bases, with 18 bases between.

The gene calls are TRBV28 and TRBJ1-3; D unclear. Trimming pared 1 base from V and 9 bases from J, leaving 16 bases between. Germline V CDR1 and CDR2: MDHEN, SYDVKM. There are 15 residues in the CDR3. The CDR3 is CASSLFGPSRTTIYF. The CDR3 DNA is TGTGCCAGCAGTTTATTCGGTCCAAGTCGAACCACCATATATTTT.

V gene TRBV30 combines with J gene TRBJ2-5; TRBD2 matches 10 bases. The germline gives CDR1 GTSNPN, CDR2 SVGIG (reference sequence). CDR3 length: 13 residues. Losses at the gene ends were 5 bases for V and 6 bases for J; bases not matched to a gene: 6. CDR3 nucleotide sequence: TGTGCCTGGGACACTAGCGGGAAGCAGACCCAGTACTTC. This sequence encodes CAWDTSGKQTQYF. Together with reference TRBV30 and TRBJ2-5, the CDR3 gives the full variable domain: SQTIHQWPATLVQPVGSPLSLECTVEGTSNPNLYWYRQAAGRGLQLLFYSVGIGQISSEVPQNLSASRPQDRQFILSSKKLLLSDSGFYLCAWDTSGKQTQYFGPGTRLLVL.

The V call is TRBV2, the J call TRBJ2-7; TRBD2 matches 9 bases. J gave up 4 bases and V 4 bases, and 11 bases lay outside the gene matches. The CDR3 spans 16 residues. Germline CDR1 and CDR2: SNHLY and FYNNEI. CDR3 region: CASSVASGELPYEQYF. The CDR3 bases are TGTGCCAGCAGTGTCGCTAGCGGGGAGTTACCGTACGAGCAGTACTTC.

This chain links TRBV5-1 with TRBJ1-2; TRBD1 agrees at 7 bases. V shed 4 bases and J 8 bases; nucleotides not matched to a gene: 8. This CDR3 contains 13 residues. Germline V gene sequence: CDR1 SGHRS, CDR2 YFSETQ. The CDR3 DNA reads TGCGCCAGCAGCACCGACAGGGCTCGCGGCTACACCTTC. This codes for CASSTDRARGYTF.

V is TRBV6-1 and J is TRBJ1-5, with unresolved D. The CDR3 has 13 amino acids. Germline CDR1 and CDR2: MNHNS and SASEGT. V was cut by 4 bases and J by 3 bases, with 7 bases left in between. In DNA, the CDR3 is TGTGCCAGCAGTGGGCAGCCCAATCAGCCCCAGCATTTT. As protein: CASSGQPNQPQHF.

The V call is TRBV30, the J call TRBJ2-7; 11 positions match TRBD2. This CDR3 is 15 amino acids long. Germline V lookup: CDR1 GTSNPN, CDR2 SVGIG (reference sequence). Unmatched junction bases numbered 12, after V lost 7 bases and J lost 4 bases. CDR3 bases: TGTGCCTCCCCTAGCGGGGGGACCCCTCGGTACGAGCAGTACTTC. Protein: CASPSGGTPRYEQYF.

In its sample, this clone was seen a few times. This chain joins TRBV13 and TRBJ2-7; perhaps TRBD2 as D (5 bases). The CDR3 has 13 amino acids. CDR1 is PRHDT, CDR2 FYEKMQ, per germline (reference sequence). The germline V and J ends were trimmed by 2 bases and 5 bases, with 10 bases remaining between them. The CDR3, as DNA: TGTGCCAGCAGCTTATTTCGAGGGCACGAGCAGTACTTC. This gives the protein CASSLFRGHEQYF. The full variable domain, its missing parts supplied by reference TRBV13 and TRBJ2-7, is AAGVIQSPRHLIKEKRETATLKCYPIPRHDTVYWYQQGPGQDPQFLISFYEKMQSDKGSIPDRFSAQQFSDYHSELNMSSLELGDSALYFCASSLFRGHEQYFGPGTRLTVT.

The V gene is TRBV23-1, the J gene TRBJ1-1; D not certain. TRBV23-1 is flagged as an ORF with uncertain function. This CDR3 contains 14 residues. The V end was cut by 4 bases, the J end by 1 base, with 10 bases between. CDR3 coding DNA: TGCGCCAGCAGTCCCACGGGCGGGAACACTGAAGCTTTCTTT. Protein sequence: CASSPTGGNTEAFF.

The chain recombines TRBV11-2 with TRBJ1-3, with D unresolved. This CDR3 region has 15 residues. V was cut by 0 bases and J by 0 bases, with 6 bases left in between. Germline values: CDR1 SGHAT, CDR2 FQNNGV. CDR3 nucleotide sequence: TGTGCCAGCAGCTTAGATTCGTCCTCTGGAAACACCATATATTTT. Its protein product is CASSLDSSSGNTIYF.

The V call is TRBV11-2, the J call TRBJ2-2; the match to TRBD2 covers 8 bases. Losses at the gene ends were 3 bases for V and 6 bases for J; bases not matched to a gene: 9. Germline CDR1 SGHAT, CDR2 FQNNGV. This CDR3 has 16 residues. The chain's CDR3 is CASSFRTSTGAGELFF. In nucleotides, the CDR3 is TGTGCCAGCAGCTTCAGGACTAGCACGGGAGCCGGGGAGCTGTTTTTT.

This clone was picked up a small number of times. This chain joins TRBV28 and TRBJ2-1; 8 bases line up with TRBD2. CDR1 and CDR2 (germline): MDHEN, SYDVKM. This CDR3 spans 14 amino acids. The V segment lost 5 bases and the J segment 12 bases; nucleotides outside the gene matches: 12. The DNA of the CDR3 is TGTGCCAGCAGTACTGTCCGGACTAGCAAAAGGCAGTTCTTC. It yields the protein CASSTVRTSKRQFF.

The V call is TRBV28, the J call TRBJ1-2; D gene uncertain. The CDR3 is 17 amino acids. Germline CDR1 MDHEN, CDR2 SYDVKM. Between the trimmed V and J ends, which lost 3 bases and 1 base, there was a span of 18 bases. The CDR3 loop reads CASSFLGGSSINYGYTF. The CDR3 bases are TGTGCCAGCAGTTTTTTGGGCGGGAGCTCAATTAACTATGGCTACACCTTC.